Presented here are 26 T cell receptor beta chains from one specimen sequenced in a study of shared clonotypes between healthy human individuals. The table came from immunoSEQ multiplex PCR; TCRdb's copy has only in-frame clones and leaves some out. The sample lists about 2.4 million clones, just over 90% occurring once. Sequences were obtained from naive CD4+ T cells sorted from blood. Subset here: CD45RA+ positively selected. The receptors stem from a man younger than 35 in good health.

The chain uses TRBV5-1 and TRBJ1-1, with 7 bases matching TRBD1. There are 15 residues in the CDR3. Germline V lookup: CDR1 SGHRS, CDR2 YFSETQ. The V gene end was trimmed by 4 bases and the J gene end by 1 base; junction bases not matched to a gene: 7. The CDR3 reads CASSDRQGGNTEAFF. CDR3 nucleotide sequence: TGCGCCAGCAGCGATCGACAGGGAGGGAACACTGAAGCTTTCTTT.

The gene calls are TRBV15 and TRBJ2-3, with no clear D. The CDR3 contains 12 residues. V lost 5 bases and J lost 3, with 6 bases in between. The V gene's germline CDR1 is LNHNV and CDR2 YYDKDF (reference sequence). CDR3 sequence: CATSRQTDTQYF. For the CDR3, the DNA is TGTGCCACCAGCCGGCAGACAGATACGCAGTATTTT. The full variable domain, its missing parts supplied by reference TRBV15 and TRBJ2-3, is DAMVIQNPRYQVTQFGKPVTLSCSQTLNHNVMYWYQQKSSQAPKLLFHYYDKDFNNEADTPDNFQSRRPNTSFCFLDIRSPGLGDTAMYLCATSRQTDTQYFGPGTRLTVL.

This chain uses TRBV11-3 with TRBJ2-5; 13 nucleotides line up with TRBD2. Trimming removed 5 bases from V and 1 base from J; junction bases left unmatched: 4. The CDR3 spans 16 residues. Germline CDR1 is SGHNT and CDR2 is YENEEA. The CDR3 loop is CASSRTSGGPQETQYF. The DNA of the CDR3 is TGTGCCAGCAGCCGGACTAGCGGGGGCCCCCAAGAGACCCAGTACTTC.

The CDR3 DNA reads as TGTGCCAGCAGCGTAGGGTCGTCCTCTGGAAACACCATATATTTT. Protein: CASSVGSSSGNTIYF. This chain connects TRBV9 to TRBJ1-3; D gene uncertain. Germline-derived CDR1 and CDR2 are SGDLS and YYNGEE. With 0 bases removed from V and 0 bases from J, the gap between germline ends came to 7 bases. There are 15 residues in the CDR3.

The chain uses TRBV5-1 and TRBJ1-1, with 8 bases matching TRBD1. The CDR3 sequence is 14 residues long. Trimming removed 4 bases from V and 3 bases from J; junction bases left unmatched: 5. CDR1 and CDR2 (germline): SGHRS, YFSETQ. CDR3: CASSPDRVDTEAFF. CDR3 in DNA: TGCGCCAGCAGCCCGGACAGGGTTGACACTGAAGCTTTCTTT.

The sample holds one count of this clone. The gene calls are TRBV7-2 and TRBJ2-7, with TRBD2 identical over 7 bases. CDR1 is SGHTA, CDR2 FQGNSA, per germline. The CDR3 length is 13 residues. V trimming: 1 base; J trimming: 7 bases; junction bases outside the gene matches: 4. The chain's CDR3 is CASSLERREEQYF. CDR3 nucleotides: TGTGCCAGCAGCTTAGAGAGGCGGGAGGAGCAGTACTTC. The full variable domain, rest sourced from reference TRBV7-2 and TRBJ2-7, is GAGVSQSPSNKVTEKGKDVELRCDPISGHTALYWYRQSLGQGLEFLIYFQGNSAPDKSGLPSDRFSAERTGGSVSTLTIQRTQQEDSAVYLCASSLERREEQYFGPGTRLTVT.

CDR3 DNA sequence: TGTGCCAGCAGCCGACTGACTAGCGGGACGGCAGCAGATACGCAGTATTTT. Translation: CASSRLTSGTAADTQYF. This chain links TRBV5-4 with TRBJ2-3, with 11 nucleotides matching TRBD2. Germline V gene sequence: CDR1 SGHNT, CDR2 YYREEE (reference sequence). This CDR3 region has 17 residues. J gave up 4 bases and V 4 bases, and 11 bases lay outside the gene matches.

The chain employs TRBV19 and TRBJ2-3; the D gene could be TRBD1 or TRBD2 (5 bases each). The V gene's germline CDR1 is LNHDA and CDR2 SQIVND (reference sequence). The CDR3 sequence is 15 residues long. V lost 8 bases and J lost 0, with 15 bases in between. The CDR3 nucleotides are TGTGCCAGTCCCGCCGTGGGGACCAGCACAGATACGCAGTATTTT. Protein sequence: CASPAVGTSTDTQYF.

The chain couples TRBV6-1 to TRBJ1-2; no clear D. The CDR3 is made up of 16 amino acids. Germline CDR1 reads MNHNS; CDR2 reads SASEGT. V was clipped by 2 bases and J by 0 bases, with 13 bases between them. For the CDR3, the DNA is TGTGCCAGCAGTGAAAGGGTGTGGGGAACTAACTATGGCTACACCTTC. It yields the protein CASSERVWGTNYGYTF.

The chain carries TRBV7-9 and TRBJ1-6; D unresolved. In germline, CDR1 is SEHNR, CDR2 FQNEAQ (reference sequence). The CDR3 loop spans 16 amino acids. Trimming stripped 5 bases from V and 0 bases from J, with 11 bases between. CDR3 sequence: CASSVGSSSYNSPLHF. The CDR3 nucleotides are TGTGCCAGCAGCGTGGGCTCCAGCTCCTATAATTCACCCCTCCACTTT.

The count of this clone is one. The gene calls are TRBV28 and TRBJ2-5; D gene uncertain. The V gene's germline CDR1 is MDHEN and CDR2 SYDVKM. The CDR3 consists of 15 residues. Trimming removed 2 bases at V and 4 bases at J, with 14 bases between. The CDR3 bases are TGTGCCAGCAGTTTACCCCCTAGTGTTCGAGAGACCCAGTACTTC. It is translated as CASSLPPSVRETQYF.

The V and J genes are TRBV6-1 and TRBJ2-5, with 11 bases matching TRBD2. Germline V gives CDR1 MNHNS, CDR2 SASEGT. The CDR3 extends over 13 amino acids. With 6 bases clipped from V and 5 bases from J, the junction kept 2 bases outside the gene matches. The CDR3 DNA sequence: TGTGCCAGCAGGAGGACTAGCGGGGAGACCCAGTACTTC. It is translated as CASRRTSGETQYF.

The chain links TRBV7-2 to TRBJ2-7; D tentatively reads TRBD1 or TRBD2 (5 bases each). Between the trimmed V and J ends, which lost 1 base and 4 bases, there was a span of 11 bases. Germline V gene sequence: CDR1 SGHTA, CDR2 FQGNSA. The CDR3 is made up of 14 amino acids. CDR3 protein: CASSLEGPAYEQYF. The CDR3 DNA is TGTGCCAGCAGCTTAGAGGGACCCGCTTACGAGCAGTACTTC.

The CDR3 DNA follows: TGTGCCAGCAGCCCCATGGGGGCGGCTTCCACTGAAGCTTTCTTT. Protein sequence: CASSPMGAASTEAFF. The chain couples TRBV7-6 to TRBJ1-1, with D possibly being TRBD1 (6 bases). Trimming left V 5 bases short and J 4 bases short, with 17 bases between. Germline lookup yields CDR1 SGHVS and CDR2 FNYEAQ. The CDR3 length is 15 residues.

This clone came up a few times. Other DNA variants within this sample encode the same CDR3. The CDR3: CASSLWQGNTEAFF. CDR3 DNA sequence: TGTGCCAGCAGTTTATGGCAGGGTAACACTGAAGCTTTCTTT. The chain joins TRBV27 to TRBJ1-1, with a possible D match to TRBD1 (5 bases). The CDR3 extends over 14 amino acids. Germline V gene lookup returns CDR1 MNHEY and CDR2 SMNVEV (reference sequence). The V end was cut by 1 base, the J end by 2 bases, with 8 bases between.

CDR3 protein: CASSLTWTVIGETQYF. CDR3 nucleotides: TGTGCCAGCAGCTTAACCTGGACCGTAATTGGTGAGACCCAGTACTTC. The V gene is TRBV7-9, the J gene TRBJ2-5; D unclear. Trimming took 2 bases from V and 5 from J, leaving 18 bases between them. CDR3 size: 16 residues. Germline V CDR1 and CDR2: SEHNR, FQNEAQ (reference sequence).

This chain uses TRBV10-1 with TRBJ2-1, with TRBD2 matching 10 bases. Germline CDR1 and CDR2: WNHNN and SYGVQD (reference sequence). The CDR3 runs to 16 residues. Losses at the gene ends were 6 bases for V and 6 bases for J; bases not matched to a gene: 11. CDR3 in amino acids: CASRPDASGGFNEQFF. CDR3 in DNA: TGCGCCAGCAGGCCCGACGCTAGCGGGGGTTTCAATGAGCAGTTCTTC.

V and J are TRBV20-1 and TRBJ2-7; D possibly uses TRBD1 or TRBD2 (6 bases each). Trimming shortened V by 6 bases and J by 6 bases, and 12 bases separated the two germline ends. This CDR3 region has 11 residues. Germline values: CDR1 DFQATT, CDR2 SNEGSKA (reference sequence). CDR3 in DNA: TGCAGTGCCAAGGGGGGTCTCGAGCAGTACTTC. Translated, it gives CSAKGGLEQYF.

With regard to this clone: At the DNA level, this CDR3 is encoded by other sequences in the same sample as well. The chain is built from TRBV6-5 and TRBJ2-7; D ambiguous. The CDR3 has 11 amino acids. V lost 4 bases and J lost 3, with 4 bases in between. Germline CDR1 MNHEY, CDR2 SVGAGI. The CDR3 is CASSSIYEQYF. The CDR3 nucleotides read TGTGCCAGCAGTTCGATCTACGAGCAGTACTTC.

As regards this clone: Different DNA sequences within this sample yield the same CDR3. The chain is built from TRBV5-4 and TRBJ2-7; D is undetermined. The germline gives CDR1 SGHNT, CDR2 YYREEE (reference sequence). This CDR3 has 12 amino acids. Trimming took 4 bases from V and 3 from J, leaving 8 bases between them. This CDR3 is CASSADGYEQYF. CDR3 DNA: TGTGCCAGCAGCGCGGACGGCTACGAGCAGTACTTC.

About this clone: Additional DNA sequences in this sample encode the identical CDR3. The chain uses TRBV7-2 and TRBJ1-5; no reliable D call. CDR1 is SGHTA, CDR2 FQGNSA, per germline. V was pared by 2 bases and J by 5 bases, with 10 bases between. There are 14 residues in the CDR3. As DNA, the CDR3 is TGTGCCAGCAGCTTACGGGGTGGTGATCAGCCCCAGCATTTT. This gives the protein CASSLRGGDQPQHF.

V and J are TRBV2 and TRBJ1-5, with 7 bases identical to TRBD1. Germline CDR1 SNHLY, CDR2 FYNNEI. CDR3 length equals 15 residues. The trim removed 5 bases at V and 4 bases at J, leaving 8 bases unmatched. The CDR3 loop is CASSRGQGENQPQHF. Written as DNA, the CDR3 is TGTGCCAGCAGTCGGGGGCAGGGGGAAAATCAGCCCCAGCATTTT.

This chain uses TRBV15 with TRBJ2-5; weak D call: TRBD1 (5 bases). The germline gives CDR1 LNHNV, CDR2 YYDKDF (reference sequence). Trimming shortened V by 2 bases and J by 5 bases, and 12 bases separated the two germline ends. This CDR3 is built from 14 residues. The CDR3 protein is CATSRSDSPETQYF. The CDR3 DNA is TGTGCCACCAGCAGAAGCGACAGCCCCGAGACCCAGTACTTC.

The chain carries TRBV5-1 and TRBJ2-1; 7 bases agree with TRBD1. The germline V gene encodes CDR1 SGHRS and CDR2 YFSETQ. Trimming took 0 bases from V and 8 from J; bases not matched to a gene: 8. CDR3 size: 15 residues. In DNA form, the CDR3 reads TGCGCCAGCAGCTTGGGACAGGGAGTTGGTGATGAGCAGTTCTTC. This gives the protein CASSLGQGVGDEQFF.

V is TRBV18 and J is TRBJ2-3; 12 bases line up with TRBD2. This CDR3 has 15 residues. Germline V gene lookup returns CDR1 KGHSH and CDR2 LQKENI. V trimming: 6 bases; J trimming: 1 base; junction bases outside the gene matches: 2. The CDR3 nucleotides are TGTGCCAGCTCCCGACTAGCGGGGGGCACAGATACGCAGTATTTT. Its protein product is CASSRLAGGTDTQYF.

The chain couples TRBV21-1 to TRBJ2-3. TRBV21-1 is listed as a pseudogene. This CDR3 is 18 amino acids long. CDR3 DNA: TGTGCCAGCCCGAATTACCCTAGCCCAGGGGGGGCATCAGATACGCAGTATTTT. This gives the protein CASPNYPSPGGASDTQYF.